The 20 T cell receptor beta chains below were found in one sample sequenced in a study of cytomegalovirus exposure and HLA in healthy donors. The PCR made use of 60 Vbeta and 13 Jbeta primers. TCRdb keeps only in-frame clones here, not all; method: immunoSEQ multiplex PCR. Among approximately 38,000 clones listed, approximately 86% were seen once. Sequenced material: PBMCs. These receptors came from a young woman in good health and CMV-seropositive.

The chain joins TRBV30 to TRBJ2-5; 9 nucleotides align to TRBD2. The CDR3 runs 14 residues. Germline-derived CDR1 and CDR2 are GTSNPN and SVGIG (reference sequence). V lost 2 bases, J lost 5 bases, and 6 bases stayed unmatched. CDR3 bases: TGTGCCTGGAGTTTTAGCGGGAGCGGGGAGACCCAGTACTTC. Amino acid sequence: CAWSFSGSGETQYF.

This chain links TRBV7-3 with TRBJ2-1; D gene ambiguous. V was trimmed by 5 bases and J by 0 bases, leaving 17 bases between them. The CDR3 extends over 17 amino acids. Germline V CDR1 and CDR2: SGHTA, FQGTGA. As DNA, the CDR3 is TGTGCCAGCAGCCCACATCGCACCGAAAGCTCCTACAATGAGCAGTTCTTC. This translates into CASSPHRTESSYNEQFF.

The V call is TRBV2, the J call TRBJ1-2, with 7 bases lining up with TRBD1. CDR1 and CDR2 (germline): SNHLY, FYNNEI. The CDR3 covers 15 residues. The ends lost 4 bases at V and 3 bases at J; junction bases unmatched: 8. In DNA, the CDR3 is TGTGCCAGCAGTGTTGGGGACAGAGGCTACTATGGCTACACCTTC. Amino acids: CASSVGDRGYYGYTF.

The chain has TRBV28 and TRBJ1-5, with D maybe TRBD1 (6 bases). Germline-derived CDR1 and CDR2 are MDHEN and SYDVKM. The CDR3 is 17 residues long. Trimming stripped 4 bases from V and 7 bases from J, with 23 bases between. CDR3 loop: CASSSSGGMYRGQPQHF. The CDR3 bases are TGTGCCAGCAGTTCCTCTGGGGGCATGTATCGGGGACAGCCCCAGCATTTT. The complete variable domain, with remaining parts taken from reference TRBV28 and TRBJ1-5, reads DVKVTQSSRYLVKRTGEKVFLECVQDMDHENMFWYRQDPGLGLRLIYFSYDVKMKEKGDIPEGYSVSREKKERFSLILESASTNQTSMYLCASSSSGGMYRGQPQHFGDGTRLSIL.

This clone was recorded a few times. The chain carries TRBV7-9 and TRBJ2-1, with TRBD2 matching over 9 bases. J lost 2 bases, V lost 1 base, and 9 bases had no gene match. Germline lookup yields CDR1 SEHNR and CDR2 FQNEAQ (reference sequence). The CDR3 runs to 18 residues. This chain's CDR3 is CASSLGVGLATPYNEQFF. DNA for the CDR3: TGTGCCAGCAGCTTAGGAGTGGGACTAGCTACCCCCTACAATGAGCAGTTCTTC.

This rearrangement joins TRBV7-8 to TRBJ2-7, with 9 nucleotides matching TRBD2. V dropped 8 bases and J dropped 6; count of bases not matched to a gene: 8. The CDR3 totals 13 residues. Germline CDR1 SGHVS, CDR2 FQNEAQ. In nucleotides, the CDR3 is TGTGCCAGCGGCATGGGACTAGCTGGCGAGCAGTACTTC. Translated, it gives CASGMGLAGEQYF.

This clone was observed a few times. CDR3 protein: CASSEFPGGAGELFF. The CDR3 bases are TGTGCCAGCAGTGAGTTCCCCGGGGGGGCCGGGGAGCTGTTTTTT. The chain is built from TRBV6-1 and TRBJ2-2; 8 bases fit TRBD2. V shed 3 bases and J 6 bases; nucleotides not matched to a gene: 6. This CDR3 contains 15 residues. CDR1 and CDR2 from the germline V gene are MNHNS and SASEGT.

This rearrangement joins TRBV4-3 to TRBJ2-7; 8 bases are a match to TRBD1. The ends lost 0 bases at V and 4 bases at J; junction bases unmatched: 5. Germline CDR1 LGHNA, CDR2 YSLEER. The length of the CDR3 is 15 residues. The CDR3 region has the DNA TGCGCCAGCAGCCAAGAACAGGGGGATGGTTACGAGCAGTACTTC. As protein: CASSQEQGDGYEQYF.

This chain joins TRBV27 and TRBJ1-5, with TRBD1 matching 7 bases. Germline trimming cut 5 bases from V and 6 bases from J; bases unmatched to any gene: 10. Germline lookup yields CDR1 MNHEY and CDR2 SMNVEV (reference sequence). The CDR3 is 15 residues long. The CDR3 bases are TGTGCCAGCAGTGAGGGGGCATTCATGGGTCAGCCCCAGCATTTT. Its protein is CASSEGAFMGQPQHF.

The chain joins TRBV7-6 to TRBJ2-5, with 10 bases lining up with TRBD1. The assigned J gene may be wrong: the sequence end matches TRBJ2-7 better. Germline CDR1 and CDR2: SGHVS and FNYEAQ. This CDR3 comprises 14 residues. The chain's CDR3 is CASSNRDRGYEQYF. CDR3 sequence (DNA): TGTGCCAGCAGCAACCGGGACAGGGGCTACGAGCAGTACTTC.

The chain joins TRBV6-6 to TRBJ2-5, with 8 bases that match TRBD2. Unmatched junction bases numbered 12, after V lost 7 bases and J lost 5 bases. There are 15 residues in the CDR3. Germline CDR1 is MNHNY and CDR2 is SVGAGI (reference sequence). In nucleotides, the CDR3 is TGTGCCAGCACTAACCCGGGACGGGGGGGGGAGACCCAGTACTTC. This encodes CASTNPGRGGETQYF.

This clone was observed once. V and J are TRBV7-6 and TRBJ1-1, with 10 bases fitting TRBD1. V lost 2 bases, J lost 10 bases, and 13 bases stayed unmatched. There are 16 residues in the CDR3. Germline V CDR1 and CDR2: SGHVS, FNYEAQ. CDR3 coding DNA: TGTGCCAGCAGCTTAAAAGGGGGACAGGGGTCGCTTATAGCTTTCTTT. The encoded protein is CASSLKGGQGSLIAFF.

This clone showed up just once. This chain uses TRBV18 with TRBJ1-3; the match to TRBD1 covers 10 bases. CDR1 and CDR2 from the germline V gene are KGHSH and LQKENI. CDR3 size: 19 residues. V lost 2 bases, J lost 0 bases, and 10 bases stayed unmatched. CDR3 amino acids: CASSPWGQGLISSGNTIYF. The CDR3 DNA reads TGTGCCAGCTCACCATGGGGACAGGGGTTAATCAGCTCTGGAAACACCATATATTTT.

This clone has a handful of counts. The chain couples TRBV29-1 to TRBJ1-1, with 8 bases that match TRBD1. There are 12 residues in the CDR3. Germline CDR1 and CDR2: SQVTM and ANQGSEA. V was pared by 6 bases and J by 5 bases, with 5 bases of the junction left unmatched. The CDR3 sequence: CSVRTGRTEAFF. The CDR3 DNA sequence: TGCAGCGTGAGGACAGGGCGTACTGAAGCTTTCTTT.

This clone showed up just once. The chain links TRBV18 to TRBJ1-4, with D maybe TRBD1 (6 bases). The CDR3 consists of 18 residues. Germline V gene lookup returns CDR1 KGHSH and CDR2 LQKENI. V was trimmed by 0 bases and J by 5 bases, leaving 19 bases between them. CDR3 coding DNA: TGTGCCAGCTCACCACCGTTAGGGACATCCCCCAGCAATGAAAAACTGTTTTTT. As protein: CASSPPLGTSPSNEKLFF.

This chain links TRBV30 with TRBJ1-2, with D perhaps TRBD1 (5 bases). Germline values: CDR1 GTSNPN, CDR2 SVGIG (reference sequence). CDR3 length: 10 residues. Trimming pared 4 bases from V and 7 bases from J, leaving 7 bases between. CDR3 in amino acids: CAWMGGGYTF. As DNA, the CDR3 is TGTGCCTGGATGGGGGGTGGCTACACCTTC.

The gene calls are TRBV5-1 and TRBJ2-4; D gene uncertain. Trimming removed 0 bases from V and 0 bases from J, with 7 bases in between. CDR3 length: 15 residues. CDR1 and CDR2 from the germline V gene are SGHRS and YFSETQ. CDR3 nucleotide sequence: TGCGCCAGCAGCTTGGACACGCAAGCCAAAAACATTCAGTACTTC. Its protein product is CASSLDTQAKNIQYF.

The chain couples TRBV30 to TRBJ1-6; D remains unclear. Trimming took off 4 bases at V and 5 bases at J, with 12 bases between the two ends. Germline CDR1 is GTSNPN and CDR2 is SVGIG (reference sequence). This CDR3 is 14 amino acids long. Here the CDR3 reads CAWTPGIHNSPLHF. In DNA, the CDR3 is TGTGCCTGGACCCCGGGGATCCATAATTCACCCCTCCACTTT.

The V gene is TRBV7-8, the J gene TRBJ2-3; 10 nucleotides line up with TRBD1. Germline V lookup: CDR1 SGHVS, CDR2 FQNEAQ. This CDR3 is built from 16 residues. Trimming took 2 bases from V and 3 from J; bases not matched to a gene: 5. CDR3 coding DNA: TGTGCCAGCAGCTTAAGGGACAGGGGTTGGACAGATACGCAGTATTTT. Amino acids: CASSLRDRGWTDTQYF.

The chain recombines TRBV6-6 with TRBJ2-5, with 8 positions matching TRBD2. This CDR3 spans 15 amino acids. V was clipped by 0 bases and J by 5 bases; unmatched bases: 5. CDR1 and CDR2 from the germline V gene are MNHNY and SVGAGI (reference sequence). In DNA form, the CDR3 reads TGTGCCAGCAGTTACTCGGGCGGGGGGAGCGAGACCCAGTACTTC. Its protein product is CASSYSGGGSETQYF.